Here is one T cell receptor (beta chain) with its context. Profiling relied on immunoSEQ multiplex PCR, and the TCRdb table lists in-frame clones only, not all of them. This sample has around 130,000 clones, with 75% to 95% found just once. The sample originates from a study of control samples from healthy donors and cancer patients. The source material was blood. This sequence was found in a man between 18 and 35 years old in good health.

The CDR3 spells CASRRCHWYTQYF. The CDR3 nucleotides are TGTGCAAGTCGCCGATGCCACTGGTATACGCAGTATTTT. This chain links TRBV12-2 with TRBJ2-3; TRBD2 is the table's D call, not checked against the DNA. TRBV12-2 is assigned pseudogene status. The CDR3 spans 13 residues.